These 32 T cell receptor beta chains were all obtained from the same sample, sequenced in a study of OX40 agonist ivuxolimab in advanced cancers. Only in-frame clones appear in the TCRdb table, and some are missing; sequencing was by immunoSEQ multiplex PCR. In the table there are 91,000 or so clones, approximately 84% of which are singletons. Source: CD4+ or CD8+ T cells sorted from blood, taken in a trial of the OX40 agonist ivuxolimab. The receptors were sampled from an adult with an advanced solid tumor such as melanoma, head and neck, liver or kidney cancer.

V and J are TRBV2 and TRBJ2-3, with a tentative D call TRBD1 (5 bases). V was cut by 7 bases and J by 0 bases, with 14 bases left in between. CDR3 length: 15 residues. Germline assignment: CDR1 SNHLY and CDR2 FYNNEI. This CDR3 is CASTIQGQSTDTQYF. In DNA form, the CDR3 reads TGTGCCAGCACCATTCAGGGTCAAAGCACAGATACGCAGTATTTT.

The chain links TRBV10-2 to TRBJ2-5, with a weak D call TRBD1 (10 bases). CDR3 length: 20 residues. Germline CDR1 and CDR2: WSHSY and SAAADI. V was pared by 4 bases and J by 1 base, with 28 bases between. CDR3 DNA: TGCGCCAGCAGTGTTTGGACAGGGGGATCGTGGCGGGAGGGCCAAGAGACCCAGTACTTC. Its translation is CASSVWTGGSWREGQETQYF.

This clone was seen a single time. The V call is TRBV7-9, the J call TRBJ1-2; D is perhaps TRBD1 (6 bases). The length of the CDR3 is 13 residues. V dropped 5 bases and J dropped 4 bases, with 11 bases sitting between them. The germline V gene has CDR1 SEHNR and CDR2 FQNEAQ (reference sequence). CDR3 in DNA: TGTGCCAGCAGCCAGGACAGCGTCTATGGCTACACCTTC. As protein: CASSQDSVYGYTF.

The chain uses TRBV25-1 and TRBJ2-3; D could derive from TRBD1 or TRBD2 (5 bases each). Germline V gives CDR1 MGHDK, CDR2 SYGVNS. Trimming stripped 6 bases from V and 2 bases from J, with 21 bases between. The CDR3 has 17 residues. The CDR3 DNA reads TGTGCCAGCAGCTCAAGAGATGGGGGTTCACACACAGATACGCAGTATTTT. Its protein product is CASSSRDGGSHTDTQYF.

This clone was recorded once. This chain joins TRBV2 and TRBJ2-5; TRBD1 might be the D (5 bases). V was shortened by 7 bases and J by 1 base, with 10 bases between the two germline ends. The CDR3 spans 13 residues. The germline V gene has CDR1 SNHLY and CDR2 FYNNEI. The CDR3 sequence is CASIKDIQETQYF. The DNA of the CDR3 is TGTGCCAGCATCAAGGACATCCAAGAGACCCAGTACTTC.

This clone showed up just a few times. CDR3 in amino acids: CASSLGQGALPQHF. The DNA of the CDR3 is TGTGCCAGCAGCTTAGGCCAGGGGGCCCTGCCCCAGCATTTT. The genes are TRBV7-2 and TRBJ1-5, with 8 bases matching TRBD1. Trimming at V came to 1 base and at J to 9 bases, leaving 5 bases not matched to a gene. Germline CDR1 and CDR2: SGHTA and FQGNSA. This CDR3 region has 14 residues.

The rearrangement links TRBV27 to TRBJ1-2; D perhaps matches TRBD1 (5 bases). V dropped 3 bases and J dropped 2 bases, with 13 bases sitting between them. The CDR3 sequence is 15 residues long. Germline assignment: CDR1 MNHEY and CDR2 SMNVEV (reference sequence). The CDR3: CASSLQGYGNYGYTF. The CDR3 region has the DNA TGTGCCAGCAGTTTGCAGGGATACGGGAACTATGGCTACACCTTC.

The V and J genes are TRBV29-1 and TRBJ2-3; 7 positions match TRBD2. Trimming cost V 8 bases and J 7 bases; bases outside gene matches: 15. In germline, CDR1 is SQVTM, CDR2 ANQGSEA. There are 14 residues in the CDR3. The CDR3 bases are TGCAGCCCCAAGGGGCCCGACGGGGGGAATACGCAGTATTTT. This sequence encodes CSPKGPDGGNTQYF.

J is TRBJ1-3 and V is TRBV5-1; D remains unclear. CDR1 is SGHRS, CDR2 YFSETQ, per germline. The CDR3 totals 17 residues. Trimming cost V 0 bases and J 0 bases, with 13 bases left between them. The CDR3 here is CASSLVPSTYSGNTIYF. CDR3 nucleotide sequence: TGCGCCAGCAGCTTGGTACCTTCAACTTACTCTGGAAACACCATATATTTT.

The CDR3 nucleotides are TGCGCCAGCAGCACAGATTACGGGGGTTACACTGAAGCTTTCTTT. Protein product: CASSTDYGGYTEAFF. The genes are TRBV5-1 and TRBJ1-1; D perhaps matches TRBD1 (5 bases). Germline CDR1 reads SGHRS; CDR2 reads YFSETQ. V gave up 4 bases and J gave up 3 bases, with 16 bases separating them. The CDR3 has 15 amino acids.

This chain links TRBV6-4 with TRBJ2-1, with D unclear. The V gene lost 3 bases and the J gene lost 3 bases, with 9 bases spanning the gap. Germline V lookup: CDR1 MRHNA, CDR2 SNTAGT. This CDR3 has 14 amino acids. The CDR3 nucleotides are TGTGCCAGCAGTGATCGGGCTTTCTACAATGAGCAGTTCTTC. This sequence encodes CASSDRAFYNEQFF.

This chain uses TRBV2 with TRBJ1-4, with 9 bases fitting TRBD1. The CDR3 consists of 13 residues. Unmatched junction bases numbered 2, after V lost 6 bases and J lost 6 bases. Germline V gene lookup returns CDR1 SNHLY and CDR2 FYNNEI. CDR3 nucleotide sequence: TGTGCCAGCAGCGGGACAGGGTATGAAAAACTGTTTTTT. Protein sequence: CASSGTGYEKLFF.

V and J are TRBV6-1 and TRBJ1-1; D not resolved. From germline, CDR1 is MNHNS and CDR2 SASEGT. The CDR3 covers 20 residues. V lost 2 bases and J 1 base, leaving 26 bases between the germline ends. The CDR3 protein is CASSERLVAGLIQGNTEAFF. CDR3 in DNA: TGTGCCAGCAGTGAAAGATTAGTGGCAGGCTTAATTCAAGGGAACACTGAAGCTTTCTTT.

The rearrangement links TRBV6-1 to TRBJ2-7; D possibly matches TRBD1 or TRBD2 (6 bases each). Between the trimmed V and J ends, which lost 2 bases and 10 bases, there was a span of 15 bases. Germline loops: CDR1 MNHNS, CDR2 SASEGT. The CDR3 extends over 13 amino acids. For the CDR3, the DNA is TGTGCCAGCAGTGAATGGGGGTACGGGGGCCAGTACTTC. This encodes CASSEWGYGGQYF.

The table lists this clone with a count of one. The gene calls are TRBV5-5 and TRBJ2-1, with 7 bases identical to TRBD2. The length of the CDR3 is 14 residues. Unmatched junction bases numbered 5, after V lost 2 bases and J lost 6 bases. Looked up from germline, CDR1 is SGHKS and CDR2 is YYEKEE (reference sequence). DNA for the CDR3: TGTGCCAGCAGCTTTGGGCTAGCGGTCAATGAGCAGTTCTTC. This gives the protein CASSFGLAVNEQFF.

The chain links TRBV2 to TRBJ1-1; D is uncertain. The CDR3 covers 15 residues. Germline V gene lookup returns CDR1 SNHLY and CDR2 FYNNEI. V gave up 6 bases and J gave up 3 bases, with 17 bases separating them. The CDR3 sequence is CASSPYTEDYTEAFF. In nucleotides, the CDR3 is TGTGCCAGCAGCCCTTATACAGAAGACTACACTGAAGCTTTCTTT.

The rearrangement joins TRBV18 to TRBJ1-5; possible D gene TRBD1, 6 bases. CDR3 length: 16 residues. Germline CDR1 reads KGHSH; CDR2 reads LQKENI. The V gene lost 4 bases and the J gene lost 4 bases, with 17 bases spanning the gap. As DNA, the CDR3 is TGTGCCAGCTCACAGGACAGTCTACAGAATAATCAGCCCCAGCATTTT. This codes for CASSQDSLQNNQPQHF.

The V and J genes are TRBV7-9 and TRBJ2-3, with D possibly being TRBD2 (6 bases). This CDR3 contains 15 residues. The germline CDR1 and CDR2 sequences are SEHNR and FQNEAQ (reference sequence). Trimming removed 5 bases from V and 5 bases from J, with 17 bases in between. CDR3 protein: CASSQGASVEDTQYF. CDR3 DNA: TGTGCCAGCAGCCAAGGGGCTAGCGTCGAAGATACGCAGTATTTT.

This chain's CDR3 is CASSETGTGVRANEKLFF. The CDR3 nucleotides are TGTGCCAGTAGCGAGACCGGGACAGGGGTTCGGGCTAATGAAAAACTGTTTTTT. The rearrangement links TRBV19 to TRBJ1-4, with 10 bases fitting TRBD1. Unmatched junction bases numbered 13, after V lost 6 bases and J lost 3 bases. Germline CDR1 LNHDA, CDR2 SQIVND (reference sequence). The CDR3 runs to 18 residues.

The rearrangement joins TRBV30 to TRBJ2-7, with D maybe TRBD1 (6 bases). In germline, CDR1 is GTSNPN, CDR2 SVGIG (reference sequence). Trimming shortened V by 4 bases and J by 3 bases, and 10 bases separated the two germline ends. The CDR3 spans 12 residues. The CDR3 DNA reads TGTGCCTGGAACAGGGAAAGCTACGAGCAGTACTTC. This encodes CAWNRESYEQYF.

The V call is TRBV11-3, the J call TRBJ2-1; possibly TRBD2 for D (6 bases). Germline V gene sequence: CDR1 SGHNT, CDR2 YENEEA. The germline V and J ends were trimmed by 3 bases and 9 bases, with 12 bases remaining between them. This CDR3 comprises 13 residues. CDR3 sequence: CASSFTRAGEQFF. The CDR3 DNA is TGTGCCAGCAGCTTCACAAGAGCGGGTGAGCAGTTCTTC.

The chain has TRBV19 and TRBJ2-2; 7 positions match TRBD1. This CDR3 has 15 amino acids. Trimming at V came to 1 base and at J to 7 bases, leaving 6 bases not matched to a gene. The germline V gene has CDR1 LNHDA and CDR2 SQIVND (reference sequence). CDR3 sequence (DNA): TGTGCCAGTAGTATAGGGACAGGAGGTAACGGGGAGCTGTTTTTT. Translation gives CASSIGTGGNGELFF.

This chain connects TRBV19 to TRBJ1-2; D is ambiguous. CDR3 size: 16 residues. V was pared by 5 bases and J by 8 bases, with 24 bases between. Germline V gene sequence: CDR1 LNHDA, CDR2 SQIVND (reference sequence). CDR3 sequence (DNA): TGTGCCAGTAGTCCTTTCCGGGATACAGCCCTCGGGGGCTACACCTTC. Its protein product is CASSPFRDTALGGYTF.

The chain couples TRBV6-1 to TRBJ2-5; D is ambiguous. Germline CDR1 reads MNHNS; CDR2 reads SASEGT. The CDR3 runs to 16 residues. V dropped 0 bases and J dropped 2 bases, with 13 bases sitting between them. The CDR3 DNA follows: TGTGCCAGCAGTGAAGCGACTTCAGCCGGACAAGAGACCCAGTACTTC. It specifies CASSEATSAGQETQYF.

The J gene is TRBJ2-1, the V gene TRBV30, with 8 positions matching TRBD1. The trim removed 4 bases at V and 1 base at J, leaving 9 bases unmatched. CDR1 is GTSNPN and CDR2 is SVGIG in the germline V gene (reference sequence). The CDR3 has 16 residues. This chain's CDR3 is CAWTRSDRASYNEQFF. As DNA, the CDR3 is TGTGCCTGGACCCGCTCGGACAGGGCATCCTACAATGAGCAGTTCTTC. Full variable domain (missing parts from reference TRBV30 and TRBJ2-1): SQTIHQWPATLVQPVGSPLSLECTVEGTSNPNLYWYRQAAGRGLQLLFYSVGIGQISSEVPQNLSASRPQDRQFILSSKKLLLSDSGFYLCAWTRSDRASYNEQFFGPGTRLTVL.

This chain uses TRBV28 with TRBJ1-2, with D possibly TRBD1 on 5 matching bases. Germline loops: CDR1 MDHEN, CDR2 SYDVKM. The CDR3 loop spans 13 amino acids. The V and J ends lost 5 bases and 5 bases respectively, with 12 bases between them. CDR3 bases: TGTGCCAGCAGTCCGACAGCACGTTATGGCTACACCTTC. As protein: CASSPTARYGYTF.

The rearrangement links TRBV7-9 to TRBJ2-3, with 8 bases matching TRBD1. CDR1 is SEHNR, CDR2 FQNEAQ, per germline (reference sequence). Trimming at V came to 6 bases and at J to 2 bases, leaving 1 base not matched to a gene. The CDR3 has 13 amino acids. In DNA form, the CDR3 reads TGTGCCAGCAGACAGGGGGACACAGATACGCAGTATTTT. Translated: CASRQGDTDTQYF. Complete variable domain (other parts from reference TRBV7-9 and TRBJ2-3): DTGVSQNPRHKITKRGQNVTFRCDPISEHNRLYWYRQTLGQGPEFLTYFQNEAQLEKSRLLSDRFSAERPKGSFSTLEIQRTEQGDSAMYLCASRQGDTDTQYFGPGTRLTVL.

CDR3 loop: CSVGPGQVSYEQYF. The DNA for the CDR3 is TGCAGCGTCGGACCGGGACAGGTCTCCTACGAGCAGTACTTC. The chain carries TRBV29-1 and TRBJ2-7, with 8 nucleotides matching TRBD1. The CDR3 covers 14 residues. V gave up 6 bases and J gave up 0 bases; unmatched junction bases: 7. In germline, CDR1 is SQVTM, CDR2 ANQGSEA.

The chain recombines TRBV11-2 with TRBJ2-1; possibly TRBD2 for D (6 bases). With 1 base removed from V and 4 bases from J, the gap between germline ends came to 8 bases. The CDR3 sequence is 14 residues long. CDR1 SGHAT and CDR2 FQNNGV come from the germline V gene. The CDR3 region has the DNA TGTGCCAGCAGCTTAGCGGGGAGGTACAATGAGCAGTTCTTC. Residues: CASSLAGRYNEQFF. The variable domain in full, with the rest retrieved from reference TRBV11-2 and TRBJ2-1, is EAGVAQSPRYKIIEKRQSVAFWCNPISGHATLYWYQQILGQGPKLLIQFQNNGVVDDSQLPKDRFSAERLKGVDSTLKIQPAKLEDSAVYLCASSLAGRYNEQFFGPGTRLTVL.

V and J are TRBV14 and TRBJ2-1; 8 bases agree with TRBD2. The junction had 13 bases not matched to a gene; V was cut back by 4 bases and J by 5 bases. In germline, CDR1 is SGHDN, CDR2 FVKESK. The CDR3 has 17 residues. CDR3 amino acids: CASSPQRSGRRNNEQFF. The CDR3 region has the DNA TGTGCCAGCAGCCCCCAGAGGAGCGGGAGACGGAACAATGAGCAGTTCTTC. The entire variable domain, with the rest obtained from reference TRBV14 and TRBJ2-1, is as follows: EAGVTQFPSHSVIEKGQTVTLRCDPISGHDNLYWYRRVMGKEIKFLLHFVKESKQDESGMPNNRFLAERTGGTYSTLKVQPAELEDSGVYFCASSPQRSGRRNNEQFFGPGTRLTVL.

DNA for the CDR3: TGTGCCAGTAGTATTTCGCTGTGGGGAACCGGAAACACCATATATTTT. Protein sequence: CASSISLWGTGNTIYF. The V and J genes are TRBV19 and TRBJ1-3, with unresolved D. Germline values: CDR1 LNHDA, CDR2 SQIVND (reference sequence). This CDR3 is built from 16 residues. V lost 3 bases and J lost 4, with 16 bases in between.

In this sample, this clone turned up a few times. The CDR3 sequence is CASSLSSGGGEDTQYF. For the CDR3, the DNA is TGTGCCAGCAGCTTAAGTAGCGGGGGCGGGGAAGATACGCAGTATTTT. This chain uses TRBV11-3 with TRBJ2-3; 9 bases fit TRBD2. Germline values: CDR1 SGHNT, CDR2 YENEEA. The CDR3 length is 16 residues. With V trimmed by 2 bases and J by 5 bases, 8 bases remained unmatched.